A selection of T cell receptor beta chains follows, all from one sample in a study of T-cell memory formation after mild COVID-19. TCRdb re-derived calls from the 5' RACE reads in MiXCR, one entry per CDR3 protein. The table has approximately 500,000 distinct CDR3 sequences, nearly 25% seen once. The sequencing sample was made of PBMCs or a T cell subset sorted from them (not recorded which). Receptor source: an adult woman who had mild COVID-19 (a few samples of this study predate the infection). Cell type and time point are not known. The CDR3 runs from the conserved cysteine through the conserved F or W.

j_call: TRBJ1-6
v_call: TRBV7-3
cdr3_length: 15
cdr3_aa: CASSVGGPSNSPLHF

j_call: TRBJ2-5
v_call: TRBV2
cdr3_length: 16
cdr3_aa: CASSDWPAGEAETQYF

j_call: TRBJ2-7
v_call: TRBV5-5
cdr3_length: 14
cdr3_aa: CASNIDSVTYEQYF

j_call: TRBJ1-2
v_call: TRBV20-1
cdr3_length: 14
cdr3_aa: CSARERGPAGGYTF

j_call: TRBJ1-1
v_call: TRBV5-1
cdr3_length: 16
cdr3_aa: CASSGYGTGGNTEAFF

j_call: TRBJ1-4
v_call: TRBV7-8
cdr3_length: 13
cdr3_aa: CASKRAGDEKLFF

j_call: TRBJ1-1
v_call: TRBV12-3/TRBV12-4
cdr3_length: 11
cdr3_aa: CASKTHTEAFF

j_call: TRBJ2-1
v_call: TRBV12-3/TRBV12-4
cdr3_length: 11
cdr3_aa: CASSSDNEQFF

j_call: TRBJ2-5
v_call: TRBV7-2
cdr3_length: 15
cdr3_aa: CASSLNSRWAETQYF

j_call: TRBJ2-7
v_call: TRBV30
cdr3_length: 13
cdr3_aa: CAWSAGSYYEQYF

j_call: TRBJ1-6
v_call: TRBV20-1
cdr3_length: 16
cdr3_aa: CSAPSTGASYNSPLHF

j_call: TRBJ2-1
v_call: TRBV5-1
cdr3_length: 15
cdr3_aa: CASSLDGTPYNEQFF

j_call: TRBJ1-5
v_call: TRBV12-3/TRBV12-4
cdr3_length: 14
cdr3_aa: CASIGQAVNQPQHF

j_call: TRBJ1-5
v_call: TRBV7-9
cdr3_length: 17
cdr3_aa: CASSPVVDPKGNQPQHF

j_call: TRBJ2-2
v_call: TRBV7-3
cdr3_length: 13
cdr3_aa: CASSWNGAGELFF

j_call: TRBJ2-2
v_call: TRBV2
cdr3_length: 15
cdr3_aa: CASSHGQGITGELFF

j_call: TRBJ2-3
v_call: TRBV20-1
cdr3_length: 16
cdr3_aa: CSARSSLAENTDTQYF

j_call: TRBJ1-2
v_call: TRBV15
cdr3_length: 15
cdr3_aa: CATSRDRGDNYGYTF

j_call: TRBJ2-3
v_call: TRBV4-3
cdr3_length: 19
cdr3_aa: CASSQEWVGLAGKTDTQYF

j_call: TRBJ2-3
v_call: TRBV20-1
cdr3_length: 17
cdr3_aa: CSARDPGTIGFTDTQYF

j_call: TRBJ1-2
v_call: TRBV10-3
cdr3_length: 14
cdr3_aa: CAAGWAEGDYGYTF

j_call: TRBJ2-7
v_call: TRBV18
cdr3_length: 15
cdr3_aa: CASSLDLLSRGEQYF

j_call: TRBJ2-7
v_call: TRBV29-1
cdr3_length: 13
cdr3_aa: CSVEFVGHYEQYF

j_call: TRBJ1-2
v_call: TRBV7-9
cdr3_length: 14
cdr3_aa: CASSLEGRFYGYTF

j_call: TRBJ2-5
v_call: TRBV5-1
cdr3_length: 15
cdr3_aa: CASSLTLAGGETQYF

j_call: TRBJ2-2
v_call: TRBV5-1
cdr3_length: 14
cdr3_aa: CASSFSAQTGELFF

j_call: TRBJ1-4
v_call: TRBV7-9
cdr3_length: 15
cdr3_aa: CASSLGDLGGEKLFF

j_call: TRBJ1-4
v_call: TRBV12-3/TRBV12-4
cdr3_length: 15
cdr3_aa: CASTKGQGGNEKLFF

j_call: TRBJ2-7
v_call: TRBV12-3/TRBV12-4
cdr3_length: 14
cdr3_aa: CASSLSRAGLEQYF

j_call: TRBJ2-7
v_call: TRBV4-3
cdr3_length: 16
cdr3_aa: CASSQEGPPSSYEQYF

j_call: TRBJ1-6
v_call: TRBV3-1
cdr3_length: 14
cdr3_aa: CASSQVRGGTPLHF

j_call: TRBJ2-5
v_call: TRBV5-1
cdr3_length: 15
cdr3_aa: CASSLRSTGGETQYF

j_call: TRBJ1-1
v_call: TRBV2
cdr3_length: 15
cdr3_aa: CASISGTGGSTEAFF

j_call: TRBJ1-2
v_call: TRBV14
cdr3_length: 15
cdr3_aa: CASSQLQGANYGYTF

j_call: TRBJ2-7
v_call: TRBV7-2
cdr3_length: 13
cdr3_aa: CASSPAGGHEQYF

j_call: TRBJ2-3
v_call: TRBV10-3
cdr3_length: 13
cdr3_aa: CAIRDRSTDTQYF

j_call: TRBJ2-3
v_call: TRBV7-2
cdr3_length: 13
cdr3_aa: CASSLAPTDTQYF

j_call: TRBJ2-7
v_call: TRBV5-1
cdr3_length: 14
cdr3_aa: CASSYTMGSYEQYF

j_call: TRBJ2-1
v_call: TRBV6-6
cdr3_length: 18
cdr3_aa: CASSYSSLGAGGWDEQFF

j_call: TRBJ1-6
v_call: TRBV12-3/TRBV12-4
cdr3_length: 14
cdr3_aa: CASSLAPLISPLHF

j_call: TRBJ2-1
v_call: TRBV4-2
cdr3_length: 13
cdr3_aa: CASSQVKGDEQFF

j_call: TRBJ2-3
v_call: TRBV5-5
cdr3_length: 15
cdr3_aa: CASMTRQDRTDTQYF

j_call: TRBJ2-1
v_call: TRBV30
cdr3_length: 13
cdr3_aa: CAWIWGGYNEQFF

j_call: TRBJ2-2
v_call: TRBV24-1
cdr3_length: 14
cdr3_aa: CATSEPIRSGELFF

j_call: TRBJ2-5
v_call: TRBV19
cdr3_length: 17
cdr3_aa: CASSSTFGLAGGETQYF

j_call: TRBJ1-2
v_call: TRBV12-3/TRBV12-4
cdr3_length: 15
cdr3_aa: CASSSAFLADYGYTF

j_call: TRBJ2-1
v_call: TRBV5-1
cdr3_length: 14
cdr3_aa: CASGEGGLYNEQFF

j_call: TRBJ1-2
v_call: TRBV5-6
cdr3_length: 12
cdr3_aa: CASSLRDYGYTF

j_call: TRBJ1-1
v_call: TRBV20-1
cdr3_length: 13
cdr3_aa: CSASWDAAREAFF

j_call: TRBJ2-5
v_call: TRBV5-4
cdr3_length: 14
cdr3_aa: CASSLEGWQETQYF

j_call: TRBJ2-4
v_call: TRBV20-1
cdr3_length: 13
cdr3_aa: CSALAGGANIQYF

j_call: TRBJ2-7
v_call: TRBV18
cdr3_length: 13
cdr3_aa: CASSPSPANEQYF

j_call: TRBJ2-3
v_call: TRBV4-1
cdr3_length: 14
cdr3_aa: CASSQGTVKDTQYF

j_call: TRBJ2-3
v_call: TRBV3-1
cdr3_length: 15
cdr3_aa: CASSQAGGQSDTQYF